The 15 T cell receptor beta chains below come from one sample, sequenced in a study of PD-L1 blockade in urothelial cancer. The time point here: pretreatment peripheral blood. Some clones are missing from TCRdb's copy, which holds only in-frame ones; the method was immunoSEQ multiplex PCR. The table includes some 57,000 clones, 84% detected once. The material was PBMCs, obtained around atezolizumab (anti-PD-L1) treatment. The receptors stem from a man aged 45-65 years with urothelial cancer.

In this sample, this clone turned up a few times. The junction does not match germline at one end; this may be a read error. The chain joins TRBV6-1 to TRBJ2-1; 16 bases map to TRBD2. Germline CDR1 and CDR2: MNHNS and SASEGT. The CDR3 has 17 amino acids. The CDR3 protein is CASSKAGTSGGGNEQFF. CDR3 in DNA: TGTGCCAGCAGTAAAGCCGGGACTAGCGGGGGGGGGAATGAGCAGTTCTTC.

The rearrangement links TRBV6-1 to TRBJ2-6, with unresolved D. The CDR3 is 15 residues long. V gave up 4 bases and J gave up 0 bases, with 7 bases separating them. Per the germline V gene, CDR1 is MNHNS and CDR2 is SASEGT. CDR3 in DNA: TGTGCCAGCAGTGTCCTAAGCTCTGGGGCCAACGTCCTGACTTTC. It specifies CASSVLSSGANVLTF.

The V gene is TRBV19, the J gene TRBJ1-5; 7 nucleotides line up with TRBD1. This CDR3 is built from 15 residues. Germline trimming cut 6 bases from V and 5 bases from J; bases unmatched to any gene: 10. Looked up from germline, CDR1 is LNHDA and CDR2 is SQIVND (reference sequence). CDR3: CASRQDRAPDQPQHF. The CDR3 DNA reads TGTGCCAGTAGGCAAGACAGGGCACCAGATCAGCCCCAGCATTTT.

The CDR3 nucleotides read TGTGCCAGCAGCTTAGAAGGGCTAGCGGGTTTGGATGAGCAGTTCTTC. This codes for CASSLEGLAGLDEQFF. This chain connects TRBV7-9 to TRBJ2-1, with 8 bases lining up with TRBD2. The J segment lost 8 bases and the V segment lost 1 base, leaving 10 bases of the junction unmatched. The CDR3 consists of 16 residues. Germline CDR1 and CDR2: SEHNR and FQNEAQ (reference sequence). Full variable domain (missing parts from reference TRBV7-9 and TRBJ2-1): DTGVSQNPRHKITKRGQNVTFRCDPISEHNRLYWYRQTLGQGPEFLTYFQNEAQLEKSRLLSDRFSAERPKGSFSTLEIQRTEQGDSAMYLCASSLEGLAGLDEQFFGPGTRLTVL.

Here the CDR3 reads CASSPWGESSYNEQFF. CDR3 coding DNA: TGTGCCAGTAGTCCCTGGGGGGAGAGCTCCTACAATGAGCAGTTCTTC. J is TRBJ2-1 and V is TRBV19, with D perhaps matching TRBD2 (6 bases). This CDR3 region has 16 residues. In germline, CDR1 is LNHDA, CDR2 SQIVND (reference sequence). Trimming removed 5 bases from V and 0 bases from J, with 14 bases in between.

The chain links TRBV27 to TRBJ1-5; 12 bases agree with TRBD1. The V gene end was trimmed by 5 bases and the J gene end by 2 bases; junction bases not matched to a gene: 10. CDR3 size: 18 residues. Germline V gene lookup returns CDR1 MNHEY and CDR2 SMNVEV (reference sequence). The CDR3 spells CASSGAGTGGNGNQPQHF. CDR3 bases: TGTGCCAGCAGTGGCGCCGGGACAGGGGGCAATGGCAATCAGCCCCAGCATTTT.

This sequence joins TRBV15 and TRBJ2-7; 8 nucleotides agree with TRBD2. CDR3 length: 15 residues. Germline trimming cut 3 bases from V and 3 bases from J; bases unmatched to any gene: 7. Germline lookup yields CDR1 LNHNV and CDR2 YYDKDF (reference sequence). The DNA of the CDR3 is TGTGCCACCAGCAGGGGAATAGCGGGGAACTACGAGCAGTACTTC. The encoded protein is CATSRGIAGNYEQYF.

The V gene is TRBV19, the J gene TRBJ2-3, with 7 positions matching TRBD1. With V trimmed by 3 bases and J by 2 bases, 5 bases remained unmatched. The CDR3 is 15 amino acids. Germline V CDR1 and CDR2: LNHDA, SQIVND (reference sequence). Here the CDR3 reads CASSIGQGDTDTQYF. CDR3 in DNA: TGTGCCAGTAGTATCGGCCAGGGGGACACAGATACGCAGTATTTT.

This chain joins TRBV18 and TRBJ2-4, with 7 bases aligning to TRBD1. CDR1 and CDR2 (germline): KGHSH, LQKENI. With V trimmed by 4 bases and J by 5 bases, 8 bases remained unmatched. This CDR3 comprises 15 residues. The CDR3 nucleotides are TGTGCCAGCTCACTGAGGGGGCAAAGAGAAAACATTCAGTACTTC. As protein: CASSLRGQRENIQYF.

The rearrangement uses TRBV9 and TRBJ2-7; 7 bases line up with TRBD1. The CDR3 totals 13 residues. The germline V gene encodes CDR1 SGDLS and CDR2 YYNGEE. Germline trimming cut 4 bases from V and 0 bases from J; bases unmatched to any gene: 1. The CDR3 sequence: CASSPGGSYEQYF. In nucleotides, the CDR3 is TGTGCCAGCAGCCCAGGGGGCTCCTACGAGCAGTACTTC.

This chain uses TRBV5-1 with TRBJ1-2, with D perhaps TRBD1 (6 bases). The V end was cut by 0 bases, the J end by 4 bases, with 16 bases between. Germline V CDR1 and CDR2: SGHRS, YFSETQ. The CDR3 sequence is 16 residues long. DNA for the CDR3: TGCGCCAGCAGCTTGGAGGGGGGGACGAGAGGCTATGGCTACACCTTC. This codes for CASSLEGGTRGYGYTF.

The chain links TRBV5-1 to TRBJ1-6; the match to TRBD1 covers 8 bases. The CDR3 sequence is 16 residues long. J lost 4 bases, V lost 0 bases, and 3 bases had no gene match. Germline CDR1 is SGHRS and CDR2 is YFSETQ. In DNA, the CDR3 is TGCGCCAGCAGCTTGGGGACAGGGACGTATAATTCACCCCTCCACTTT. This encodes CASSLGTGTYNSPLHF.

The rearrangement uses TRBV6-5 and TRBJ2-7; 7 bases fit TRBD1. Germline loops: CDR1 MNHEY, CDR2 SVGAGI. With 7 bases clipped from V and 7 bases from J, the junction kept 7 bases outside the gene matches. CDR3 length equals 12 residues. In DNA form, the CDR3 reads TGTGCCAGCAAGGACAGGTGGGGGGAGCAGTACTTC. This encodes CASKDRWGEQYF.

The V gene is TRBV9, the J gene TRBJ1-5; the D gene is possibly TRBD1 (6 bases). The germline CDR1 and CDR2 sequences are SGDLS and YYNGEE. Trimming pared 0 bases from V and 5 bases from J, leaving 12 bases between. The CDR3 covers 15 residues. The CDR3 is CASSVDWGRDQPQHF. The CDR3 coding sequence is TGTGCCAGCAGCGTAGATTGGGGGCGGGATCAGCCCCAGCATTTT.

There are a few counts of this clone. The genes are TRBV5-1 and TRBJ1-1; D not resolved. This CDR3 is 14 amino acids long. The germline gives CDR1 SGHRS, CDR2 YFSETQ. V shed 4 bases and J shed 4 bases, with 14 bases lying between them. The CDR3 DNA is TGCGCCAGCAGCCTAGACCCCTCGGGCACTGAAGCTTTCTTT. Translating gives CASSLDPSGTEAFF.